This T cell receptor (beta chain) was documented in a study of cytomegalovirus exposure and HLA in healthy donors. Study background: Genetic ancestry analysis placed about 80% of the 398 donors that were genotyped in the Caucasian-associated cluster. Study outcomes and limitations: Sequencing probably produced one cluster of sequence variants that were highly shared. With further analysis later on, most CMV-associated TCR beta chains appeared HLA-restricted.

Trimming removed 9 bases at V and 5 bases at J, with 14 bases between. Germline loops: CDR1 LNHDA, CDR2 SQIVND (reference sequence). The CDR3 loop spans 13 amino acids. Remarks on this clone: What it binds is unknown.

PCR amplification relied on 60 Vbeta primers (plus 13 Jbeta primers). Using immunoSEQ multiplex PCR, the repertoire was profiled, and TCRdb retains in-frame clones only, with some absent. The repertoire has around 100,000 clones, around three quarters of them found once; the top ten carry approximately 2.5%. Source material: PBMCs. This rearrangement joins TRBV19 to TRBJ2-1; a possible D gene is TRBD2 (5 bases). The TCR comes from a man over 45 in good health and CMV-seropositive. As DNA, the CDR3 is TGTGCCAGCACGGACTTTGGCGACAATGAGCAGTTCTTC. Translated: CASTDFGDNEQFF.